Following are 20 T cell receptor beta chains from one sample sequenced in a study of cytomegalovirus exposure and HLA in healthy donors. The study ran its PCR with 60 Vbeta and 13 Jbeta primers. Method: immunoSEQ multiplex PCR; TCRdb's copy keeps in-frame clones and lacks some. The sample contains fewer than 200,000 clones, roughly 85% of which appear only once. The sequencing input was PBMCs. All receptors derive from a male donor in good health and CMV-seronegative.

DNA for the CDR3: TGTGCCAGTAAGTGGGGAATACAGGGGAACATGAACACTGAAGCTTTCTTT. Its protein is CASKWGIQGNMNTEAFF. The V gene is TRBV19, the J gene TRBJ1-1; 7 bases fit TRBD1. Trimming removed 7 bases from V and 0 bases from J; junction bases left unmatched: 14. The CDR3 spans 17 residues. Germline CDR1 is LNHDA and CDR2 is SQIVND (reference sequence).

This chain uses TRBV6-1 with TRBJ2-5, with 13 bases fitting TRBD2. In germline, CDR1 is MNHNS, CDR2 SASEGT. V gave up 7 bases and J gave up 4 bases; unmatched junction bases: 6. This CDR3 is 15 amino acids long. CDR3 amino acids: CASTPGLAGTETQYF. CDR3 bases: TGTGCCAGCACGCCGGGACTAGCGGGGACAGAGACCCAGTACTTC.

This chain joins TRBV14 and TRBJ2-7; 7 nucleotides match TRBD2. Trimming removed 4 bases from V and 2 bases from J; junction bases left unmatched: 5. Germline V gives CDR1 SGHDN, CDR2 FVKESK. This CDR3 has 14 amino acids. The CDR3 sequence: CASSRGLGTYEQYF. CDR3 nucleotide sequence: TGTGCCAGCAGCCGAGGACTAGGAACCTACGAGCAGTACTTC.

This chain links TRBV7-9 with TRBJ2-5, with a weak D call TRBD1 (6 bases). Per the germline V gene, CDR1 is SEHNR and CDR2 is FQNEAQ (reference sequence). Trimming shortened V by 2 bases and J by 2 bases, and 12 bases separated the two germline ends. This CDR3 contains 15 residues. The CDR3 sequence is CASSLWVGQQETQYF. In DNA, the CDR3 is TGTGCCAGCAGCTTATGGGTCGGACAGCAAGAGACCCAGTACTTC. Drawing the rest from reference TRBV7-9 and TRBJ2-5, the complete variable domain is DTGVSQNPRHKITKRGQNVTFRCDPISEHNRLYWYRQTLGQGPEFLTYFQNEAQLEKSRLLSDRFSAERPKGSFSTLEIQRTEQGDSAMYLCASSLWVGQQETQYFGPGTRLLVL.

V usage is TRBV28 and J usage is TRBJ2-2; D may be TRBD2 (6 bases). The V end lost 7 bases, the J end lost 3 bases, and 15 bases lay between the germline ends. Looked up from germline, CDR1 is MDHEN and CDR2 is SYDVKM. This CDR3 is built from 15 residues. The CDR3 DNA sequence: TGTGCCAGCACCCCCGGGGGATCCTACACCGGGGAGCTGTTTTTT. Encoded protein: CASTPGGSYTGELFF.

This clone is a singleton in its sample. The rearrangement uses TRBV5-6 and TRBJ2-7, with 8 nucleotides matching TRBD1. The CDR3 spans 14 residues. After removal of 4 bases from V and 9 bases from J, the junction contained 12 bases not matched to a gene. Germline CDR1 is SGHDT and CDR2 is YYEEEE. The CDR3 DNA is TGTGCCAGCAGCATCGGGACAGGCCTTTCGGTGCAGTACTTC. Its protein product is CASSIGTGLSVQYF.

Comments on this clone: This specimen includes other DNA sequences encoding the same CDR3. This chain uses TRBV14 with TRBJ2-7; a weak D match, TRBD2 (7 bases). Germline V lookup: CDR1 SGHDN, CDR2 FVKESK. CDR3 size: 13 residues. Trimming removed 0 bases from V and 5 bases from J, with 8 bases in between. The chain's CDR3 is CASSQDGGHEQYF. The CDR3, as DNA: TGTGCCAGCAGCCAAGACGGGGGGCACGAGCAGTACTTC. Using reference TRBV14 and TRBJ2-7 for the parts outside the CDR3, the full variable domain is EAGVTQFPSHSVIEKGQTVTLRCDPISGHDNLYWYRRVMGKEIKFLLHFVKESKQDESGMPNNRFLAERTGGTYSTLKVQPAELEDSGVYFCASSQDGGHEQYFGPGTRLTVT.

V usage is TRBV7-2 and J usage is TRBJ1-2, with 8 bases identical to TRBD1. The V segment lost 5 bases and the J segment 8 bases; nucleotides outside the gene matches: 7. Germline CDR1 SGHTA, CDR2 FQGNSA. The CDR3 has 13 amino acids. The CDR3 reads CASSERTGYGYTF. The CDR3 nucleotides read TGTGCCAGCAGCGAGAGGACAGGGTACGGCTACACCTTC.

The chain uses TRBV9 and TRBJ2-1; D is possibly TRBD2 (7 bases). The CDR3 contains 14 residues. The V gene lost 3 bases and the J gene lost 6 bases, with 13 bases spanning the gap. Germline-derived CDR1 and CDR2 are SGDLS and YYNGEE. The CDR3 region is CASSEGGDLNEQFF. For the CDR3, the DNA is TGTGCCAGCAGCGAGGGGGGGGACCTCAATGAGCAGTTCTTC.

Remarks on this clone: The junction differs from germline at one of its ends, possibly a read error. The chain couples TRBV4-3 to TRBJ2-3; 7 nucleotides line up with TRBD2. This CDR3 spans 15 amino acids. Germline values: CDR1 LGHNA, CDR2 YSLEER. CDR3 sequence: CASRQGGSGTDTQYF. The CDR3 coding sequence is TGCGCCAGCAGACAAGGCGGGAGCGGCACAGATACGCAGTATTTT.

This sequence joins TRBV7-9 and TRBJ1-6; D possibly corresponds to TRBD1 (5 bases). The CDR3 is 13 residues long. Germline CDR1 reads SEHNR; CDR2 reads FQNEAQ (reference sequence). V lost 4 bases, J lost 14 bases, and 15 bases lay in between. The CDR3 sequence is CASSSRAGITLHF. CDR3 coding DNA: TGTGCCAGCAGCTCCAGGGCGGGGATTACCCTCCACTTT.

The CDR3 is CASSYSINYGYTF. DNA of the CDR3: TGTGCCAGCAGCTACAGTATTAACTATGGCTACACCTTC. V gene TRBV11-2 combines with J gene TRBJ1-2; D ambiguous. The CDR3 is 13 residues long. CDR1 is SGHAT, CDR2 FQNNGV, per germline. Trimming took off 4 bases at V and 1 base at J, with 7 bases between the two ends.

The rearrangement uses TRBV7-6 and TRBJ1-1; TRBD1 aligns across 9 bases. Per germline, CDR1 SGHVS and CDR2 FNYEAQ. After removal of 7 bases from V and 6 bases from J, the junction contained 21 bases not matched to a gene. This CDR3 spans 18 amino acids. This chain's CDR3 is CASTEIGQGLLSQSEAFF. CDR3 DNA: TGTGCCAGCACCGAGATAGGACAGGGGCTTTTGTCGCAATCTGAAGCTTTCTTT.

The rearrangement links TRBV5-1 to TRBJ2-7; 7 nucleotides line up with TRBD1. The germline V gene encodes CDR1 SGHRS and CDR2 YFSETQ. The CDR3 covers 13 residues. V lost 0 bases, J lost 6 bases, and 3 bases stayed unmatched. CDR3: CASSLGQGGEQYF. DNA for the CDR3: TGCGCCAGCAGCTTGGGACAGGGCGGCGAGCAGTACTTC.

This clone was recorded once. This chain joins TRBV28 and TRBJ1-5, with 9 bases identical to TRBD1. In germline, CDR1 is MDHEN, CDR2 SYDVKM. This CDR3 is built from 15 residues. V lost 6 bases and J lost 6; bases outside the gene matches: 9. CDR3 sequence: CASRKTGGSVQPQHF. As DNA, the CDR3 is TGTGCCAGCAGAAAGACAGGGGGGAGTGTTCAGCCCCAGCATTTT.

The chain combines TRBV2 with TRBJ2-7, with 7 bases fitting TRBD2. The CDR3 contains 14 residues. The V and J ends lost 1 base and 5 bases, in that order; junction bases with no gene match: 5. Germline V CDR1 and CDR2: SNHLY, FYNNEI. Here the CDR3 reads CASSEGTRLDEQYF. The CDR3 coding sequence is TGTGCCAGCAGTGAAGGGACTAGGCTCGACGAGCAGTACTTC.

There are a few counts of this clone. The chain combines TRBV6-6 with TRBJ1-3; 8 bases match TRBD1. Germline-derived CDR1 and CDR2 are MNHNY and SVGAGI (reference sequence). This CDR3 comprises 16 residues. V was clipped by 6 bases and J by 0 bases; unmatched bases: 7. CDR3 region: CASSNRDRNSGNTIYF. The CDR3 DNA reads TGTGCCAGCAGCAACCGGGACAGGAACTCTGGAAACACCATATATTTT.

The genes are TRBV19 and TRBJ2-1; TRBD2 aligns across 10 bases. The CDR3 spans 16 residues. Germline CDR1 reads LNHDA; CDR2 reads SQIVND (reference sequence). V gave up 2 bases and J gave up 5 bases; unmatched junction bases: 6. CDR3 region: CASSIWLAGVDNEQFF. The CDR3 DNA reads TGTGCCAGTAGTATATGGCTAGCGGGAGTTGACAATGAGCAGTTCTTC.

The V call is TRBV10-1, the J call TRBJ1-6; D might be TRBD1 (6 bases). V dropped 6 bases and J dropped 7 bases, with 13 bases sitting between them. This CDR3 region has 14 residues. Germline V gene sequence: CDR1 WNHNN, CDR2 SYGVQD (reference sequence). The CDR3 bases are TGCGCCAGCAGGGAAACAGGGAGCAATTCACCCCTCCACTTT. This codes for CASRETGSNSPLHF.

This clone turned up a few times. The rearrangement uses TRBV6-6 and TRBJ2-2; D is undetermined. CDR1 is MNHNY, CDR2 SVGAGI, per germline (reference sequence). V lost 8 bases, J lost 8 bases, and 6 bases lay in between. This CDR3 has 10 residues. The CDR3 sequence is CASLSGELFF. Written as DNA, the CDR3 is TGTGCCAGCCTCTCTGGGGAGCTGTTTTTT.